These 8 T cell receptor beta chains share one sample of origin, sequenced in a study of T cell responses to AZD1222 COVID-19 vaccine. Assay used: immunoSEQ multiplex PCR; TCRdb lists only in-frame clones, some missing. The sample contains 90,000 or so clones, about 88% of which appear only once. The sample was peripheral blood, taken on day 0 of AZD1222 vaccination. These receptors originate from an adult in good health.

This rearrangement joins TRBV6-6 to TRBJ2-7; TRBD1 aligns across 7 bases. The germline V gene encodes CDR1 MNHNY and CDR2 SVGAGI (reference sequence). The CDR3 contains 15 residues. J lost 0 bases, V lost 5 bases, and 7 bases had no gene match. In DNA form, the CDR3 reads TGTGCCAGCAGTACTAAGACAGGGATCTCCTACGAGCAGTACTTC. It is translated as CASSTKTGISYEQYF.

The CDR3 protein is CASSEERRGNEQFF. The CDR3 nucleotides are TGTGCCAGCAGTGAAGAACGGAGGGGCAATGAGCAGTTCTTC. The chain links TRBV6-1 to TRBJ2-1; TRBD2 is a possible D gene (6 bases). CDR3 length: 14 amino acids. CDR1 is MNHNS and CDR2 is SASEGT in the germline V gene. V lost 1 base and J 6 bases, leaving 10 bases between the germline ends.

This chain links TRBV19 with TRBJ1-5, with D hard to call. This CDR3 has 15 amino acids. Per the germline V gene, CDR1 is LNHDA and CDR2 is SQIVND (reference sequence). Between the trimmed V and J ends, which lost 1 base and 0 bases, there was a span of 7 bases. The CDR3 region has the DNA TGTGCCAGTAGTATAGGACACTATAGCAATCAGCCCCAGCATTTT. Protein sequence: CASSIGHYSNQPQHF.

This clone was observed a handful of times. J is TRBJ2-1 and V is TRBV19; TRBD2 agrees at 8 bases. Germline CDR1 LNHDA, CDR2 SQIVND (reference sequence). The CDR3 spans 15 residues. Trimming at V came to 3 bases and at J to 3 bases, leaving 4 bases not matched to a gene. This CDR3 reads CASSMTGGDYNEQFF. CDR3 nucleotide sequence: TGTGCCAGTAGTATGACCGGGGGGGACTACAATGAGCAGTTCTTC.

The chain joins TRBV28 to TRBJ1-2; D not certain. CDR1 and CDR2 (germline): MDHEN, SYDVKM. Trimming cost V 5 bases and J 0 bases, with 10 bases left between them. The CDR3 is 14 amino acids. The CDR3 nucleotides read TGTGCCAGCAGTCCGTGGCAGACTAACTATGGCTACACCTTC. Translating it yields CASSPWQTNYGYTF.

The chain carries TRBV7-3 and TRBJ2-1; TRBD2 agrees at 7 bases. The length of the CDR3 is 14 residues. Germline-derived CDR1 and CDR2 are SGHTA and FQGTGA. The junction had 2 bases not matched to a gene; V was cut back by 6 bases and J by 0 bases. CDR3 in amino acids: CASSSGGSYNEQFF. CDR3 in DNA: TGTGCCAGCAGTTCGGGGGGCTCCTACAATGAGCAGTTCTTC.

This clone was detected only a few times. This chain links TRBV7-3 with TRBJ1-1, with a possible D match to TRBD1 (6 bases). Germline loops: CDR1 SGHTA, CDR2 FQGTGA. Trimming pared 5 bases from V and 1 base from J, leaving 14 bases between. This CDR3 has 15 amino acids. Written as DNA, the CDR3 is TGTGCCAGCAGCCCAGGGGACGCAGGGAACACTGAAGCTTTCTTT. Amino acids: CASSPGDAGNTEAFF.

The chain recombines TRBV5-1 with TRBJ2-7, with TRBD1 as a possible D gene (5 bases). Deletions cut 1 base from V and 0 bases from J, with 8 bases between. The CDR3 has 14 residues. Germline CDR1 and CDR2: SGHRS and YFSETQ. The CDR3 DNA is TGCGCCAGCAGCTTGACAGGATCCTCCTACGAGCAGTACTTC. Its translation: CASSLTGSSYEQYF.